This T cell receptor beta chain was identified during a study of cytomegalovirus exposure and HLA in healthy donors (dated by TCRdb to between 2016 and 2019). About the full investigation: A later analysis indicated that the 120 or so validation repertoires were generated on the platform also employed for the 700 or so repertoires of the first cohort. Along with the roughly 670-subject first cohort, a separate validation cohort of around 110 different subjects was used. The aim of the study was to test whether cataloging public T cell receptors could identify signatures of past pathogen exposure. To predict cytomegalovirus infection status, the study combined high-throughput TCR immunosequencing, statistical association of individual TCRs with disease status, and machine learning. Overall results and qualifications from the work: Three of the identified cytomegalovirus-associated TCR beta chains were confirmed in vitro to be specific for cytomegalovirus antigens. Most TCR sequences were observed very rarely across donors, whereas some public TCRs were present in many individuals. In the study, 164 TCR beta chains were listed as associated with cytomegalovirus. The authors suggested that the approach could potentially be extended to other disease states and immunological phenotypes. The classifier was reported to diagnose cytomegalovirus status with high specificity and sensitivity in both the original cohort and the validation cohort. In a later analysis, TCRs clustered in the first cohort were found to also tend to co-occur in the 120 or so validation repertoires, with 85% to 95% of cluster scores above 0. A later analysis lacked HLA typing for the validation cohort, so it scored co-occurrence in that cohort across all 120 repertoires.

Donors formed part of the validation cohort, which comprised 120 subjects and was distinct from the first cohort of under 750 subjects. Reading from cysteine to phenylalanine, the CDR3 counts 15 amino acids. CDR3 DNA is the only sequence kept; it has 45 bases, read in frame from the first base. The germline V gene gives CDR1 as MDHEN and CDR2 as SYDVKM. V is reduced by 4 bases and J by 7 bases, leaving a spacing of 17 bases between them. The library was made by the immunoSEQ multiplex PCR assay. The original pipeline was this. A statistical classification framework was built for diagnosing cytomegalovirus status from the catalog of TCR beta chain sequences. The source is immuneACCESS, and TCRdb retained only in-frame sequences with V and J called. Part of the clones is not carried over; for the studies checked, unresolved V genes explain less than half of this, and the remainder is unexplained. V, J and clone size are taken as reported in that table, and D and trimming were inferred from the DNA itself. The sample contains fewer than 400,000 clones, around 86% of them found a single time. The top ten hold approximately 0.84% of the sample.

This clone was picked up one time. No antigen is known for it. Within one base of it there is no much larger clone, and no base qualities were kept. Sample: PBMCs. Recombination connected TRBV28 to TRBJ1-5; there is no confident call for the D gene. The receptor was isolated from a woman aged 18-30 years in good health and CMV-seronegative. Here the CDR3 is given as CASSSRSFPGQPQHF. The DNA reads TGTGCCAGCAGTTCCCGTAGTTTTCCGGGGCAGCCCCAGCATTTT.